This is a list of T cell receptor beta chains from one sample in a study of cytomegalovirus exposure and HLA in healthy donors. Repertoires were generated with immunoSEQ multiplex PCR, while TCRdb's copy carries only in-frame clones and drops some. The sample has roughly 110,000 clones, approximately 82% seen once; the top ten hold 2% to 2.5%. Sequencing was performed on PBMCs. Receptor source: a middle-aged man in good health and CMV-seronegative. Each CDR3 is given with its conserved first and last residue. D genes are given only for firm matches. Only part of the rows carry a size: once, few, many, or a class if the clone is expanded.

>-|TRBV4-2|TRBD2|TRBJ2-3
TGTGCCAGCAGCCGCTCTAGCGGAGCAAGCACAGATACGCAGTATTTT
CASSRSSGASTDTQYF
>once|TRBV18|-|TRBJ2-7
TGTGCCAGCTCATCCACTACAGGGAGTTACGAGCAGTACTTC
CASSSTTGSYEQYF
>-|TRBV6-1|TRBD1|TRBJ2-3
TGTGCCAGCAGAATCACAGGGGGCAGCACAGATACGCAGTATTTT
CASRITGGSTDTQYF
>-|TRBV5-1|-|TRBJ1-1
TGCGCCAGCAGCAGGGAGACCGGGGGAACCGAAGCTTTCTTT
CASSRETGGTEAFF
>-|TRBV19|TRBD1|TRBJ1-5
TGTGCCAGTAGTTGGACAGGGAATAGCAATCAGCCCCAGCATTTT
CASSWTGNSNQPQHF
>-|TRBV5-1|TRBD1|TRBJ1-6
TGCGCCAGCAGCTCCATCCCGACAGGGGGAGGTTCACCCCTCCACTTT
CASSSIPTGGGSPLHF
>-|TRBV29-1|-|TRBJ1-2
TGCAGCGTTAAATTGTCCGCGTCGGGTTGGACCTTC
CSVKLSASGWTF
>-|TRBV7-2|-|TRBJ2-3
TGTGCCAGCAGCTTAACCTACGTCAGCACAGATACGCAGTATTTT
CASSLTYVSTDTQYF
>-|TRBV28|TRBD2|TRBJ2-2
TGTGCCAGCAGTTCCCCAGTTGGGGGAGGGACGAACACCGGGGAGCTGTTTTTT
CASSSPVGGGTNTGELFF
>few|TRBV11-1|TRBD2|TRBJ2-7
TGTGCCAGCAGTCCACTAGCGGGGGGCTACGAGCAGTACTTC
CASSPLAGGYEQYF
>-|TRBV9|-|TRBJ2-7
TGTGCCAGCAGCGTAGGGGACTCAGGATCCTACGAGCAGTACTTC
CASSVGDSGSYEQYF
>-|TRBV19|-|TRBJ2-1
TGTGCCAGTAGTATACAGGGGCGGAGTGAGCAGTTCTTC
CASSIQGRSEQFF
>-|TRBV9|-|TRBJ1-6
TGTGCCAGCAGCGTCGACAGGACAAATTCACCCCTCCACTTT
CASSVDRTNSPLHF
>-|TRBV19|TRBD1|TRBJ1-2
TGTGCCAGTAGCGGGACAGGGGGCGCGAATGGCTACACCTTC
CASSGTGGANGYTF
>-|TRBV7-6|TRBD2|TRBJ2-3
TGTGCCAGCAGCAGAACCGCGGGGGGGCCCGGAGATACGCAGTATTTT
CASSRTAGGPGDTQYF
>-|TRBV4-1|TRBD1|TRBJ2-1
TGCGCCAGCAGCCAAGAATCAAGGACAGGGGGCATGGATGAGCAGTTCTTC
CASSQESRTGGMDEQFF
>-|TRBV4-1|TRBD2|TRBJ2-1
TGCGCCAGCAGCCAAGTGTTGGGGCTAGCGGGGGTTCTTTACAATGAGCAGTTCTTC
CASSQVLGLAGVLYNEQFF
>-|TRBV4-2|-|TRBJ1-1
TGTGCCAGCAGCCAAGAATTCGGGGGCACTGAAGCTTTCTTT
CASSQEFGGTEAFF
>few|TRBV19|TRBD1|TRBJ1-1
TGTGCCAGTAGTCCACGGGACAGGGGTGGGTACACTGAAGCTTTCTTT
CASSPRDRGGYTEAFF